These 18 T cell receptor beta chains were all obtained from the same sample, sequenced in a study of T-cell memory formation after mild COVID-19. MiXCR, applied by TCRdb to the 5' RACE reads, yields one record per CDR3 protein. Seen here are 150,000 to 200,000 distinct CDR3 sequences, roughly 23% observed once, and the top ten hold roughly 23%. The material sequenced was PBMCs or a T cell subset sorted from them (not recorded which). These receptors all come from an adult woman who had mild COVID-19 (a few samples of this study predate the infection). Cell type and time point are not known.

This clonotype was seen more than once but under ten times. V gene TRBV7-2 combines with J gene TRBJ2-7, with D perhaps matching TRBD2 (5 bases). The V end was cut by 1 base, the J end by 1 base, with 20 bases between. Germline V CDR1 and CDR2: SGHTA, FQGNSA. CDR3 length equals 18 residues. The CDR3 protein is CASSLGLSRAIFSYEQYF. CDR3 in DNA: TGTGCCAGCAGCTTAGGATTGTCGAGGGCAATTTTTTCCTACGAGCAGTACTTC. Drawing the rest from reference TRBV7-2 and TRBJ2-7, the complete variable domain is GAGVSQSPSNKVTEKGKDVELRCDPISGHTALYWYRQSLGQGLEFLIYFQGNSAPDKSGLPSDRFSAERTGGSVSTLTIQRTQQEDSAVYLCASSLGLSRAIFSYEQYFGPGTRLTVT.

This chain uses TRBV15 with TRBJ2-1; possible D gene TRBD1, 5 bases. Germline lookup yields CDR1 LNHNV and CDR2 YYDKDF (reference sequence). The CDR3 is 17 residues long. Deletions cut 0 bases from V and 5 bases from J, with 17 bases between. CDR3 coding DNA: TGTGCCACCAGCAGAGAAAAGAGGCAGGGTCCCAACAATGAGCAGTTCTTC. It encodes CATSREKRQGPNNEQFF.

This clonotype was detected only a few times. The rearrangement uses TRBV20-1 and TRBJ1-2; D is unclear. The CDR3 spans 15 residues. From germline, CDR1 is DFQATT and CDR2 SNEGSKA (reference sequence). The V and J ends lost 0 bases and 4 bases respectively, with 15 bases between them. CDR3 protein: CSARDFGYSIYGYTF. The CDR3, as DNA: TGCAGTGCTAGAGATTTCGGCTACTCAATCTATGGCTACACCTTC.

This clonotype was counted a few times. The V and J genes are TRBV18 and TRBJ1-5; weak D call: TRBD1 (5 bases). V was shortened by 6 bases and J by 3 bases, with 9 bases between the two germline ends. Germline V gene lookup returns CDR1 KGHSH and CDR2 LQKENI. The CDR3 has 13 residues. The CDR3 DNA is TGTGCCAGCTCCGGGGACTACAATCAGCCCCAGCATTTT. This translates into CASSGDYNQPQHF.

This clonotype was counted between two and nine times. The genes are TRBV12-3 or TRBV12-4 and TRBJ2-1, with a tentative D call TRBD1 (5 bases). This CDR3 is 12 amino acids long. Trimming removed 8 bases from V and 7 bases from J, with 12 bases in between. CDR3 residues: CASLRVPNEQFF. In DNA, the CDR3 is TGTGCCAGCCTCAGGGTCCCTAATGAGCAGTTCTTC.

The V call is TRBV25-1, the J call TRBJ2-3, with D unresolved. Trimming removed 10 bases from V and 6 bases from J, with 8 bases in between. The CDR3 covers 10 residues. Germline V gene sequence: CDR1 MGHDK, CDR2 SYGVNS. The CDR3 spells CATKTDTQYF. In nucleotides, the CDR3 is TGTGCCACCAAGACCGATACGCAGTATTTT.

This chain's CDR3 is CASSPGAGGPGEQFF. CDR3 nucleotide sequence: TGTGCCAGCAGCCCGGGAGCGGGGGGGCCTGGTGAGCAGTTCTTC. This sequence joins TRBV7-3 and TRBJ2-1; 10 bases match TRBD2. The germline V gene has CDR1 SGHTA and CDR2 FQGTGA. V was pared by 5 bases and J by 9 bases, with 10 bases of the junction left unmatched. The CDR3 is 15 residues long.

The V call is TRBV7-9, the J call TRBJ1-1; D gene unclear. The CDR3 has 13 residues. In germline, CDR1 is SEHNR, CDR2 FQNEAQ (reference sequence). The V gene lost 5 bases and the J gene lost 1 base, with 8 bases spanning the gap. CDR3 nucleotides: TGTGCCAGCAGCCCGGACTCGAACACTGAAGCTTTCTTT. This codes for CASSPDSNTEAFF. Drawing the rest from reference TRBV7-9 and TRBJ1-1, the complete variable domain is DTGVSQNPRHKITKRGQNVTFRCDPISEHNRLYWYRQTLGQGPEFLTYFQNEAQLEKSRLLSDRFSAERPKGSFSTLEIQRTEQGDSAMYLCASSPDSNTEAFFGQGTRLTVV.

The chain links TRBV29-1 to TRBJ2-1; D uncertain. The CDR3 is 11 residues long. Germline V CDR1 and CDR2: SQVTM, ANQGSEA. With 2 bases removed from V and 8 bases from J, the gap between germline ends came to 7 bases. CDR3 region: CSVEIGYEQFF. DNA of the CDR3: TGCAGCGTTGAAATCGGGTATGAGCAGTTCTTC.

This sequence joins TRBV24-1 and TRBJ1-1, with D uncertain. V was cut by 9 bases and J by 1 base, with 17 bases left in between. Germline V gene lookup returns CDR1 KGHDR and CDR2 SFDVKD. The CDR3 covers 15 residues. DNA for the CDR3: TGTGCCACCCCTCTGGCCTTCGGTACGAACACTGAAGCTTTCTTT. Amino acid sequence: CATPLAFGTNTEAFF.

This clonotype was recorded a few times. The gene calls are TRBV4-3 and TRBJ2-7, with 11 bases fitting TRBD2. This CDR3 region has 15 residues. Germline CDR1 and CDR2: LGHNA and YSLEER. The ends lost 4 bases at V and 3 bases at J; junction bases unmatched: 5. CDR3 nucleotides: TGCGCCAGCAGCCTATGGACTAGCGGGCACTACGAGCAGTACTTC. Amino acid sequence: CASSLWTSGHYEQYF.

This clonotype was found a few times. The V gene is TRBV12-3 or TRBV12-4, the J gene TRBJ1-2; a possible D gene is TRBD1 (5 bases). V was trimmed by 7 bases and J by 2 bases, leaving 8 bases between them. The CDR3 extends over 12 amino acids. CDR3 bases: TGTGCCAGCACGGCAGGGAACTATGGCTACACCTTC. This translates into CASTAGNYGYTF.

In DNA, the CDR3 is TGTGCCAGCAGTGACAGGATTAGGGATTCACCCCTCCACTTT. Encoded protein: CASSDRIRDSPLHF. The gene calls are TRBV3-1 and TRBJ1-6; tentative D call: TRBD1 (6 bases). The CDR3 is 14 residues long. V dropped 6 bases and J dropped 8 bases, with 14 bases sitting between them. Germline CDR1 LGHDT, CDR2 YNNKEL (reference sequence).

There are a few counts of this clonotype. The chain uses TRBV20-1 and TRBJ2-5; possibly TRBD2 for D (5 bases). Germline CDR1 and CDR2: DFQATT and SNEGSKA (reference sequence). The CDR3 is made up of 14 amino acids. Trimming cost V 0 bases and J 5 bases, with 13 bases left between them. CDR3 residues: CSARDGGLLETQYF. Here the CDR3 DNA reads TGCAGTGCTAGAGATGGAGGTCTGTTGGAGACCCAGTACTTC.

This clonotype showed up just a few times. V gene TRBV12-3 or TRBV12-4 combines with J gene TRBJ1-1, with a possible D match to TRBD1 (5 bases). The V end was cut by 7 bases, the J end by 1 base, with 13 bases between. This CDR3 is built from 14 residues. The CDR3 DNA reads as TGTGCCAGCATACTGGGACTCTCGAACACTGAAGCTTTCTTT. Its protein product is CASILGLSNTEAFF.

This clonotype turned up a few times. The chain combines TRBV7-8 with TRBJ2-1, with 10 nucleotides matching TRBD2. V dropped 2 bases and J dropped 2; count of bases not matched to a gene: 0. Per germline, CDR1 SGHVS and CDR2 FQNEAQ. The CDR3 contains 15 residues. CDR3 sequence reads: CASSLTSGTYNEQFF. The CDR3 DNA is TGTGCCAGCAGCTTAACTAGCGGGACCTACAATGAGCAGTTCTTC. Based on the CDR3 plus reference TRBV7-8 and TRBJ2-1, the full variable domain is GAGVSQSPRYKVAKRGQDVALRCDPISGHVSLFWYQQALGQGPEFLTYFQNEAQLDKSGLPSDRFFAERPEGSVSTLKIQRTQQEDSAVYLCASSLTSGTYNEQFFGPGTRLTVL.

The chain carries TRBV24-1 and TRBJ2-1; possibly TRBD2 for D (5 bases). Germline CDR1 reads KGHDR; CDR2 reads SFDVKD. The length of the CDR3 is 15 residues. Trimming stripped 3 bases from V and 8 bases from J, with 16 bases between. CDR3 in DNA: TGTGCCACCAGTGATCTCGGACTCGGGCGGTATGAGCAGTTCTTC. Its protein is CATSDLGLGRYEQFF.

This clonotype was picked up a small number of times. The V gene is TRBV20-1, the J gene TRBJ2-7; D unclear. V was shortened by 3 bases and J by 0 bases, with 9 bases between the two germline ends. Per germline, CDR1 DFQATT and CDR2 SNEGSKA (reference sequence). The CDR3 consists of 13 residues. The CDR3 sequence is CSARRHNSYEQYF. CDR3 sequence (DNA): TGCAGTGCTAGGAGGCACAACTCCTACGAGCAGTACTTC.